The 28 T cell receptor beta chains presented below share a single source sample, sequenced in a study of blood T cells in healthy people across ages. Next came a second PCR, run for roughly 7 to 12 cycles, which used a sample-barcoded 5' primer along with a J-beta primer mix. TCRdb ran MiXCR on the 5' RACE reads and lists one entry per CDR3 protein. The sample lists some 1.7 million distinct CDR3 sequences, roughly 27% seen once, with 7.7% in the top ten. The sequencing input was blood. Receptor source: a young woman in good health.

This clonotype was seen only a few times. This chain joins TRBV5-6 and TRBJ2-7, with D tentatively TRBD1 or TRBD2 (5 bases each). This CDR3 comprises 16 residues. Between the trimmed V and J ends, which lost 4 bases and 3 bases, there was a span of 20 bases. Germline CDR1 is SGHDT and CDR2 is YYEEEE. CDR3 in DNA: TGTGCCAGCAGCCGTCGCCTCGGGACGGCGATCTACGAGCAGTACTTC. Translated, it gives CASSRRLGTAIYEQYF.

At least ten counts were recorded for this clonotype. J is TRBJ2-7 and V is TRBV20-1, with 11 bases matching TRBD2. Trimming cost V 6 bases and J 1 base; bases outside gene matches: 5. Germline V gives CDR1 DFQATT, CDR2 SNEGSKA (reference sequence). CDR3 size: 14 residues. In DNA, the CDR3 is TGCAGTGCCACACTAGCGGGAGTTTCCTACGAGCAGTACTTC. This encodes CSATLAGVSYEQYF.

This rearrangement joins TRBV6-1 to TRBJ1-6; D gene uncertain. With 5 bases removed from V and 4 bases from J, the gap between germline ends came to 9 bases. This CDR3 spans 14 amino acids. Germline-derived CDR1 and CDR2 are MNHNS and SASEGT. CDR3 nucleotides: TGTGCCAGCAGTTTACAAGAATATAATTCACCCCTCCACTTT. Protein product: CASSLQEYNSPLHF.

The chain carries TRBV6-5 and TRBJ2-1, with 9 nucleotides matching TRBD2. The CDR3 totals 15 residues. The V gene end was trimmed by 5 bases and the J gene end by 10 bases; junction bases not matched to a gene: 12. Germline V gene data show CDR1 as MNHEY and CDR2 as SVGAGI. This CDR3 is CASSLALAGSGEQFF. In DNA form, the CDR3 reads TGTGCCAGCAGTCTCGCCCTAGCGGGGTCCGGCGAGCAGTTCTTC.

This clonotype was seen a few times. The rearrangement uses TRBV6-6 and TRBJ1-5, with no clear D. CDR1 and CDR2 (germline): MNHNY, SVGAGI (reference sequence). V was clipped by 0 bases and J by 4 bases, with 7 bases between them. The CDR3 consists of 14 residues. The CDR3 nucleotides read TGTGCCAGCAGTTACTCGACCAGAAATCAGCCCCAGCATTTT. Translation: CASSYSTRNQPQHF.

The chain has TRBV6-1 and TRBJ2-5; 9 nucleotides agree with TRBD1. The V gene's germline CDR1 is MNHNS and CDR2 SASEGT. J lost 5 bases, V lost 6 bases, and 10 bases had no gene match. This CDR3 region has 15 residues. CDR3 sequence reads: CASSGDRVPEETQYF. The CDR3 coding sequence is TGTGCCAGCAGCGGGGACAGGGTCCCAGAGGAGACCCAGTACTTC.

This rearrangement joins TRBV29-1 to TRBJ2-5, with D perhaps being TRBD1 or TRBD2 (6 bases each). The end of the DNA aligns better with TRBJ2-7, so the J call may be wrong. This CDR3 comprises 13 residues. CDR1 is SQVTM, CDR2 ANQGSEA, per germline. Written as DNA, the CDR3 is TGCAACGGCCAGGAGGGGGTGCTTAGCGAGCAGTACTTC. Translated: CNGQEGVLSEQYF.

The CDR3 is CSARGQGFNEKLFF. CDR3 in DNA: TGCAGTGCTAGAGGACAGGGGTTTAACGAAAAACTGTTTTTT. The gene calls are TRBV20-1 and TRBJ1-4; 8 bases are shared with TRBD1. CDR3 length equals 14 residues. V dropped 1 base and J dropped 8; count of bases not matched to a gene: 6. The germline gives CDR1 DFQATT, CDR2 SNEGSKA (reference sequence).

In this sample, this clonotype turned up a few times. The chain recombines TRBV21-1 with TRBJ1-2; the table's TRBD1 call for D was not verified on the DNA. TRBV21-1 is shown as a pseudogene. This CDR3 comprises 16 residues. The CDR3 DNA is TGTGCCAGCAGCAAAGGATCGACAGACGCTAACTATGGCTACACCTTC. Protein product: CASSKGSTDANYGYTF.

In regard to this clonotype: A single base separates this from a much larger clone, so it may be a read error. The V and J genes are TRBV29-1 and TRBJ2-5, with TRBD1 as a possible D gene (5 bases). The CDR3 runs to 13 residues. Germline V lookup: CDR1 SQVTM, CDR2 ANQGSEA. The germline V and J ends were trimmed by 6 bases and 5 bases, with 16 bases remaining between them. The CDR3 is CSVGPGSGETQYF. CDR3 DNA sequence: TGCAGCGTCGGTCCAGGGTCTGGTGAGACCCAGTACTTC.

This clonotype appeared many times. The chain carries TRBV20-1 and TRBJ2-5; 8 bases align to TRBD1. V lost 6 bases to trimming and J lost 0 bases; unmatched junction nucleotides: 6. This CDR3 spans 14 amino acids. Germline V gene lookup returns CDR1 DFQATT and CDR2 SNEGSKA (reference sequence). The CDR3 loop is CSALTRGHQETQYF. CDR3 in DNA: TGCAGTGCGCTGACCAGGGGGCACCAAGAGACCCAGTACTTC.

This clonotype was seen at least ten times. The J gene is TRBJ2-3, the V gene TRBV18; D unresolved. The CDR3 extends over 13 amino acids. The V end lost 3 bases, the J end lost 4 bases, and 8 bases lay between the germline ends. In germline, CDR1 is KGHSH, CDR2 LQKENI. CDR3 DNA sequence: TGTGCCAGCTCACCCACCGTGGCAGATACGCAGTATTTT. Protein product: CASSPTVADTQYF.

This clonotype occurred once. A much larger clone lies a single base off, so this may be a read error. The J gene is TRBJ1-5, the V gene TRBV5-1; D perhaps matches TRBD1 (6 bases). Germline V CDR1 and CDR2: SGHRS, YFSETQ. The CDR3 covers 13 residues. Here the CDR3 reads CASSATGNQPQNF. The CDR3 DNA sequence: TGCGCCAGCAGCGCGACAGGTAATCAGCCCCAGAATTTT.

There are many counts of this clonotype. The chain links TRBV7-2 to TRBJ2-5; D unresolved. The CDR3 extends over 14 amino acids. The V gene's germline CDR1 is SGHTA and CDR2 FQGNSA. The V end was cut by 2 bases, the J end by 5 bases, with 12 bases between. The CDR3 region is CASSLTAPGETQYF. The CDR3, as DNA: TGTGCCAGCAGCTTAACCGCTCCGGGCGAGACCCAGTACTTC.

This clonotype was observed at least ten times. The chain uses TRBV6-5 and TRBJ2-1; TRBD1 matches 8 bases. Germline trimming cut 0 bases from V and 3 bases from J; bases unmatched to any gene: 4. The CDR3 has 16 residues. Looked up from germline, CDR1 is MNHEY and CDR2 is SVGAGI. The CDR3 sequence: CASSYSFGTGYNEQFF. The CDR3 region has the DNA TGTGCCAGCAGTTACTCGTTTGGGACAGGCTACAATGAGCAGTTCTTC.

CDR3 protein: CASSITASGRAKNIQYF. The CDR3 nucleotides read TGTGCCAGTAGTATAACGGCTAGCGGGCGAGCCAAAAACATTCAGTACTTC. The V gene is TRBV19, the J gene TRBJ2-4, with 8 bases lining up with TRBD2. The germline gives CDR1 LNHDA, CDR2 SQIVND (reference sequence). The CDR3 has 17 residues. The trim removed 2 bases at V and 0 bases at J, leaving 6 bases unmatched.

The chain uses TRBV5-1 and TRBJ2-3, with 10 bases lining up with TRBD1. The CDR3 is 16 residues long. CDR1 and CDR2 from the germline V gene are SGHRS and YFSETQ. Unmatched junction bases numbered 7, after V lost 4 bases and J lost 2 bases. The CDR3 coding sequence is TGCGCCAGCAGCCCGGGACAGGGGTGGGACACAGATACGCAGTATTTT. Amino acid sequence: CASSPGQGWDTDTQYF.

Only a few counts were recorded for this clonotype. The chain joins TRBV12-3 or TRBV12-4 to TRBJ1-1, with 12 positions matching TRBD1. The CDR3 consists of 16 residues. Trimming cost V 6 bases and J 10 bases; bases outside gene matches: 15. The CDR3 sequence is CASSRNHPRDRGRAFF. The CDR3, as DNA: TGTGCCAGCAGCCGCAACCATCCCCGGGACAGGGGGCGAGCTTTCTTT.

This clonotype was recorded only once. This chain links TRBV5-5 with TRBJ1-5; D is undetermined. V lost 4 bases, J lost 4 bases, and 15 bases lay in between. Germline V gives CDR1 SGHKS, CDR2 YYEKEE (reference sequence). This CDR3 is built from 15 residues. The CDR3 nucleotides read TGTGCCAGCAGCCCAGACTCGGACGTTAATCAGCCCCAGCATTTT. It specifies CASSPDSDVNQPQHF.

With respect to this clonotype: With a much larger clone just one base away, this may be a read error. The CDR3 does not close with the conserved phenylalanine or tryptophan, likely indicating a read error. The chain has TRBV15 and TRBJ2-4; weak D call: TRBD2 (6 bases). The CDR3 has 12 residues. Trimming removed 1 base from V and 13 bases from J, with 11 bases in between. Germline loops: CDR1 LNHNV, CDR2 YYDKDF (reference sequence). The CDR3 region has the DNA TGTGCCACCAGCAGAGTTCCGGGAGAGCAGTACTGC. As protein: CATSRVPGEQYC.

A few counts support this clonotype. The chain links TRBV10-3 to TRBJ2-5; D tentatively fits TRBD1 or TRBD2 (5 bases each). The V and J ends lost 0 bases and 5 bases respectively, with 13 bases between them. The CDR3 extends over 15 amino acids. Looked up from germline, CDR1 is ENHRY and CDR2 is SYGVKD. The CDR3 loop reads CAISESGLPGETQYF. CDR3 in DNA: TGTGCCATCAGTGAGTCCGGACTCCCAGGGGAGACCCAGTACTTC.

V and J are TRBV7-3 and TRBJ2-2, with TRBD2 identical over 7 bases. Germline CDR1 and CDR2: SGHTA and FQGTGA. Trimming at V came to 2 bases and at J to 6 bases, leaving 6 bases not matched to a gene. This CDR3 region has 15 residues. CDR3 sequence reads: CASSLGGGVSGELFF. In DNA form, the CDR3 reads TGTGCCAGCAGCTTAGGTGGGGGGGTGTCCGGGGAGCTGTTTTTT.

The chain employs TRBV9 and TRBJ2-2, with unresolved D. Trimming took 0 bases from V and 4 from J, leaving 7 bases between them. The CDR3 runs to 14 residues. CDR1 and CDR2 from the germline V gene are SGDLS and YYNGEE. In nucleotides, the CDR3 is TGTGCCAGCAGCGTAGAAGAGCTCACCGGGGAGCTGTTTTTT. Translation gives CASSVEELTGELFF.

The chain employs TRBV14 and TRBJ2-7; TRBD2 matches at 7 bases. The germline V gene has CDR1 SGHDN and CDR2 FVKESK. The CDR3 contains 15 residues. V dropped 1 base and J dropped 0; count of bases not matched to a gene: 3. CDR3 coding DNA: TGTGCCAGCAGCCAAGCTCAGCGGGGCTCCTACGAGCAGTACTTC. This translates into CASSQAQRGSYEQYF.

The table lists this clonotype with many counts. The chain has TRBV5-1 and TRBJ2-1; the match to TRBD2 covers 13 bases. Germline trimming cut 1 base from V and 11 bases from J; bases unmatched to any gene: 6. Germline CDR1 SGHRS, CDR2 YFSETQ. This CDR3 comprises 15 residues. CDR3 sequence: CASSLITSGRAKQFF. The CDR3, as DNA: TGCGCCAGCAGCTTGATCACTAGCGGGAGGGCTAAGCAGTTCTTC.

This clonotype was seen a handful of times. The CDR3 region has the DNA TGCGCCAGCAGCTTTTCCCCGGTGGTGGGCTACGAGCAGTACTTC. This translates into CASSFSPVVGYEQYF. This rearrangement joins TRBV5-1 to TRBJ2-7; D ambiguous. This CDR3 region has 15 residues. The V end was cut by 2 bases, the J end by 3 bases, with 15 bases between. Germline V CDR1 and CDR2: SGHRS, YFSETQ.

This sequence joins TRBV10-3 and TRBJ2-3; the D is unclear. The CDR3 covers 15 residues. The ends were cut back, 6 bases at V and 0 bases at J, with 13 bases in the middle. Germline values: CDR1 ENHRY, CDR2 SYGVKD. The CDR3 protein is CAISEESSSTDTQYF. CDR3 DNA sequence: TGTGCCATCAGCGAAGAGAGCTCTAGCACAGATACGCAGTATTTT.

This clonotype occurred a few times. The V and J genes are TRBV5-1 and TRBJ2-7, with TRBD1 as a possible D gene (7 bases). The length of the CDR3 is 15 residues. The germline gives CDR1 SGHRS, CDR2 YFSETQ. Trimming cost V 7 bases and J 3 bases, with 20 bases left between them. The CDR3 here is CASGSRRGRDYEQYF. CDR3 DNA sequence: TGCGCCAGCGGCTCCAGGAGGGGGCGAGACTACGAGCAGTACTTC.